The 29 T cell receptor beta chains below come from one sample, sequenced in a study of cytomegalovirus exposure and HLA in healthy donors. TCRdb's copy holds only in-frame clones and misses some; the assay was immunoSEQ multiplex PCR. The sample has roughly 270,000 clones, roughly 90% seen once; the top ten hold around 0.92%. Sequencing was carried out using PBMCs. These receptors were taken from a woman younger than 30 in good health and CMV-seronegative.

The rearrangement links TRBV6-6 to TRBJ2-5; tentatively, D is TRBD2 (5 bases). This CDR3 contains 13 residues. Trimming took 5 bases from V and 7 from J, leaving 14 bases between them. Germline loops: CDR1 MNHNY, CDR2 SVGAGI (reference sequence). This CDR3 reads CASSSDSRGTQYF. CDR3 nucleotides: TGTGCCAGCAGTAGCGACTCCCGGGGGACCCAGTACTTC.

This chain joins TRBV7-2 and TRBJ1-5; 9 positions match TRBD1. CDR3 length: 17 amino acids. J was trimmed by 1 base and V by 5 bases; bases with no gene match: 9. Germline CDR1 is SGHTA and CDR2 is FQGNSA. This CDR3 is CASSAHRGLESNQPQHF. CDR3 DNA sequence: TGTGCCAGCAGCGCCCACAGGGGGCTGGAAAGCAATCAGCCCCAGCATTTT.

Here the CDR3 DNA reads TGTGCCAGCAGCTCCAGACTTCACAATGAGCAGTTCTTC. Translation: CASSSRLHNEQFF. The chain has TRBV14 and TRBJ2-1; D is uncertain. The V gene's germline CDR1 is SGHDN and CDR2 FVKESK. CDR3 size: 13 residues. Trimming took off 5 bases at V and 5 bases at J, with 10 bases between the two ends.

This clone was counted a few times. The V call is TRBV4-3, the J call TRBJ2-7; D is possibly TRBD1 (6 bases). This CDR3 has 13 residues. Germline-derived CDR1 and CDR2 are LGHNA and YSLEER. Trimming pared 3 bases from V and 11 bases from J, leaving 17 bases between. The CDR3 DNA reads TGCGCCAGCAGCCAGGGGATCAACAGGGTGGAGTACTTC. Translated, it gives CASSQGINRVEYF.

The genes are TRBV4-1 and TRBJ1-5; D is unresolved. Deletions cut 0 bases from V and 5 bases from J, with 11 bases between. Germline V CDR1 and CDR2: MGHRA, YSYEKL. This CDR3 comprises 15 residues. CDR3 region: CASSQERLPDQPQHF. CDR3 coding DNA: TGCGCCAGCAGCCAAGAAAGACTCCCCGATCAGCCCCAGCATTTT.

The J gene is TRBJ2-3, the V gene TRBV6-1; 11 positions agree with TRBD2. The germline V gene has CDR1 MNHNS and CDR2 SASEGT. Unmatched junction bases numbered 15, after V lost 2 bases and J lost 5 bases. The CDR3 extends over 19 amino acids. The CDR3: CASSEYEPSGRFGLDTQYF. The CDR3 DNA sequence: TGTGCCAGCAGTGAATATGAGCCTAGCGGGAGGTTTGGCCTAGATACGCAGTATTTT.

This clone appeared a few times. The chain is built from TRBV7-2 and TRBJ1-2, with D possibly being TRBD1 (5 bases). Looked up from germline, CDR1 is SGHTA and CDR2 is FQGNSA. V lost 3 bases and J lost 3, with 11 bases in between. The CDR3 extends over 14 amino acids. The CDR3 region is CASSLARVDYGYTF. In DNA, the CDR3 is TGTGCCAGCAGCTTGGCCAGGGTCGACTATGGCTACACCTTC.

V gene TRBV27 combines with J gene TRBJ2-5; 11 bases agree with TRBD2. This CDR3 has 18 amino acids. Germline CDR1 reads MNHEY; CDR2 reads SMNVEV (reference sequence). The V and J ends lost 4 bases and 5 bases, in that order; junction bases with no gene match: 15. Written as DNA, the CDR3 is TGTGCCAGCAGTTCAAGGACTAGCGGGCCCCGGGTGGGGGAGACCCAGTACTTC. Translating gives CASSSRTSGPRVGETQYF.

The chain recombines TRBV27 with TRBJ1-1; D not resolved. Germline CDR1 reads MNHEY; CDR2 reads SMNVEV (reference sequence). The germline V and J ends were trimmed by 4 bases and 12 bases, with 21 bases remaining between them. This CDR3 contains 14 residues. For the CDR3, the DNA is TGTGCCAGCAGTTCCCACGTTGGAGCTGCTTCGACTTTCTTT. It codes for CASSSHVGAASTFF.

With respect to this clone: Distinct nucleotide sequences in the sample also encode this CDR3. This chain uses TRBV6-1 with TRBJ2-6; D remains unclear. This CDR3 contains 15 residues. Trimming removed 6 bases from V and 0 bases from J, with 9 bases in between. Looked up from germline, CDR1 is MNHNS and CDR2 is SASEGT. CDR3 sequence reads: CASRPPSSGANVLTF. For the CDR3, the DNA is TGTGCCAGCAGACCTCCTAGCTCTGGGGCCAACGTCCTGACTTTC.

The CDR3 reads CASSYEQGTEAFF. CDR3 DNA sequence: TGCGCCAGCAGCTATGAACAGGGCACTGAAGCTTTCTTT. The V and J genes are TRBV5-1 and TRBJ1-1; tentatively, D is TRBD1 (6 bases). The V and J ends lost 3 bases and 4 bases respectively, with 10 bases between them. CDR1 SGHRS and CDR2 YFSETQ come from the germline V gene. The CDR3 extends over 13 amino acids. Full variable domain (rest looked up from reference TRBV5-1 and TRBJ1-1): KAGVTQTPRYLIKTRGQQVTLSCSPISGHRSVSWYQQTPGQGLQFLFEYFSETQRNKGNFPGRFSGRQFSNSRSEMNVSTLELGDSALYLCASSYEQGTEAFFGQGTRLTVV.

This clone is a singleton in its sample. This chain links TRBV6-5 with TRBJ2-5, with 7 bases aligning to TRBD1. This CDR3 region has 13 residues. Trimming took 4 bases from V and 4 from J; bases not matched to a gene: 3. Germline V gene sequence: CDR1 MNHEY, CDR2 SVGAGI. The chain's CDR3 is CASSSRQGETQYF. The CDR3 nucleotides read TGTGCCAGCAGTTCCCGACAGGGAGAGACCCAGTACTTC.

Worth noting for this clone: The same CDR3 is also encoded by other DNA sequences in this sample. CDR3 sequence: CSASRYNEQFF. CDR3 coding DNA: TGCAGTGCTAGCAGGTACAATGAGCAGTTCTTC. The chain carries TRBV20-1 and TRBJ2-1; D not resolved. The germline V gene has CDR1 DFQATT and CDR2 SNEGSKA (reference sequence). V lost 3 bases and J 4 bases, leaving 4 bases between the germline ends. This CDR3 contains 11 residues.

The chain has TRBV10-3 and TRBJ2-7; 7 positions agree with TRBD1. CDR3 length: 16 residues. V dropped 6 bases and J dropped 3; count of bases not matched to a gene: 14. The V gene's germline CDR1 is ENHRY and CDR2 SYGVKD. CDR3 bases: TGTGCCATCAGCAGGATGGACAGGACGTCGGGCTACGAGCAGTACTTC. This sequence encodes CAISRMDRTSGYEQYF.

The table lists this clone with a count of one. The chain recombines TRBV30 with TRBJ2-1, with TRBD2 as a possible D gene (5 bases). The germline V and J ends were trimmed by 0 bases and 9 bases, with 12 bases remaining between them. This CDR3 region has 13 residues. Per the germline V gene, CDR1 is GTSNPN and CDR2 is SVGIG (reference sequence). CDR3: CAWSVLGSSEQFF. As DNA, the CDR3 is TGTGCCTGGAGTGTACTGGGGAGCTCTGAGCAGTTCTTC.

CDR3 in DNA: TGCGCCAGCAGCTTAGAGGCAGCTGAAAAACTGTTTTTT. This translates into CASSLEAAEKLFF. This chain links TRBV5-1 with TRBJ1-4; no firm D call. The germline V gene encodes CDR1 SGHRS and CDR2 YFSETQ. The CDR3 contains 13 residues. V lost 2 bases, J lost 7 bases, and 9 bases lay in between.

This clone was detected a few times. The genes are TRBV5-6 and TRBJ1-6, with TRBD1 as a possible D gene (5 bases). The ends were cut back, 4 bases at V and 10 bases at J, with 15 bases in the middle. Per the germline V gene, CDR1 is SGHDT and CDR2 is YYEEEE. This CDR3 comprises 14 residues. As DNA, the CDR3 is TGTGCCAGCAGCCCCGGGGAGGGGATGTCACCCCTCCACTTT. Protein product: CASSPGEGMSPLHF.

About this clone: At one end the junction does not follow the germline gene, possibly because of a read error. The chain links TRBV19 to TRBJ2-5; D gene ambiguous. Germline V CDR1 and CDR2: LNHDA, SQIVND (reference sequence). This CDR3 has 13 residues. CDR3 coding DNA: TGTGCCAGTAGTATAGAGCTGCTAGGATCTCTTAACTTC. Translated, it gives CASSIELLGSLNF.

J is TRBJ1-2 and V is TRBV28; TRBD1 is a possible D gene (5 bases). Trimming removed 6 bases at V and 7 bases at J, with 15 bases between. The CDR3 is made up of 13 amino acids. Looked up from germline, CDR1 is MDHEN and CDR2 is SYDVKM. DNA for the CDR3: TGTGCCAGCAGAATCCCAGGGCGCCGTGGCTACACCTTC. Its protein is CASRIPGRRGYTF.

V is TRBV28 and J is TRBJ1-3, with 7 bases matching TRBD1. The junction had 4 bases not matched to a gene; V was cut back by 2 bases and J by 0 bases. This CDR3 is 16 amino acids long. CDR1 and CDR2 (germline): MDHEN, SYDVKM. CDR3 sequence (DNA): TGTGCCAGCAGTTTAGGCCAGGGGGACTCTGGAAACACCATATATTTT. Its protein is CASSLGQGDSGNTIYF.

The gene calls are TRBV7-6 and TRBJ1-3; D possibly corresponds to TRBD1 (5 bases). V lost 0 bases and J lost 11, with 23 bases in between. There are 17 residues in the CDR3. CDR1 and CDR2 from the germline V gene are SGHVS and FNYEAQ. As DNA, the CDR3 is TGTGCCAGCAGCTTAGCGGTAGGGGTGCTAACCGCCGACGCCATATATTTT. Translated: CASSLAVGVLTADAIYF.

The V and J genes are TRBV15 and TRBJ2-7; 8 nucleotides agree with TRBD1. J was trimmed by 4 bases and V by 2 bases; bases with no gene match: 10. The CDR3 has 16 residues. CDR1 is LNHNV and CDR2 is YYDKDF in the germline V gene (reference sequence). For the CDR3, the DNA is TGTGCCACCAGCAGATTGCCTGAGACAGGGGTTTACGAGCAGTACTTC. Translation gives CATSRLPETGVYEQYF.

J is TRBJ2-7 and V is TRBV28; 9 bases agree with TRBD2. The CDR3 sequence is 15 residues long. Germline V lookup: CDR1 MDHEN, CDR2 SYDVKM. V dropped 3 bases and J dropped 0; count of bases not matched to a gene: 3. CDR3 sequence: CASSFPTSGSYEQYF. CDR3 in DNA: TGTGCCAGCAGTTTCCCGACTAGCGGCTCCTACGAGCAGTACTTC.

The chain employs TRBV28 and TRBJ2-2, with D perhaps matching TRBD1 (6 bases). The germline V and J ends were trimmed by 6 bases and 1 base, with 21 bases remaining between them. Germline V gives CDR1 MDHEN, CDR2 SYDVKM. The CDR3 has 18 amino acids. This CDR3 reads CASSRARQGIGNTGELFF. Written as DNA, the CDR3 is TGTGCCAGCAGCCGAGCGCGTCAGGGGATCGGGAACACCGGGGAGCTGTTTTTT. The whole variable domain, filled in from reference TRBV28 and TRBJ2-2, reads DVKVTQSSRYLVKRTGEKVFLECVQDMDHENMFWYRQDPGLGLRLIYFSYDVKMKEKGDIPEGYSVSREKKERFSLILESASTNQTSMYLCASSRARQGIGNTGELFFGEGSRLTVL.

The V gene is TRBV9, the J gene TRBJ2-4, with a possible D match to TRBD2 (5 bases). Trimming stripped 4 bases from V and 1 base from J, with 12 bases between. This CDR3 spans 15 amino acids. Germline loops: CDR1 SGDLS, CDR2 YYNGEE. CDR3 region: CASSPWGEAKNIQYF. Here the CDR3 DNA reads TGTGCCAGCAGCCCATGGGGAGAGGCCAAAAACATTCAGTACTTC.

The chain is built from TRBV5-6 and TRBJ1-3; D is unresolved. V was clipped by 4 bases and J by 1 base, with 21 bases between them. CDR1 is SGHDT and CDR2 is YYEEEE in the germline V gene. CDR3 length equals 18 residues. CDR3 protein: CASSPRVYGKLSGNTIYF. The CDR3 DNA reads TGTGCCAGCAGCCCCCGGGTATATGGTAAGCTGTCTGGAAACACCATATATTTT.

This clone was picked up one time. The genes are TRBV6-4 and TRBJ2-1, with a possible D match to TRBD2 (5 bases). The CDR3 runs 17 residues. V dropped 3 bases and J dropped 1 base, with 16 bases sitting between them. Germline CDR1 MRHNA, CDR2 SNTAGT. The CDR3: CASSERGLRLSYNEQFF. DNA of the CDR3: TGTGCCAGCAGTGAAAGAGGACTTCGGCTTTCCTACAATGAGCAGTTCTTC.

The rearrangement uses TRBV6-5 and TRBJ2-3; D possibly corresponds to TRBD2 (7 bases). V was clipped by 6 bases and J by 5 bases, with 15 bases between them. Germline loops: CDR1 MNHEY, CDR2 SVGAGI. This CDR3 is built from 14 residues. The chain's CDR3 is CASRHGLGGDTQYF. The CDR3 coding sequence is TGTGCCAGCAGACACGGACTAGGGGGAGATACGCAGTATTTT.

The rearrangement links TRBV7-3 to TRBJ2-2, with TRBD2 matching over 12 bases. CDR1 is SGHTA and CDR2 is FQGTGA in the germline V gene. V trimming: 6 bases; J trimming: 6 bases; junction bases outside the gene matches: 5. This CDR3 has 15 amino acids. Written as DNA, the CDR3 is TGTGCCAGCAGACAGACTAGCGGGAGTTCCGGGGAGCTGTTTTTT. Amino acid sequence: CASRQTSGSSGELFF.